These T cell receptor beta chains were read from a single sample in a study of blood T cell repertoires in COVID-19. Data came from immunoSEQ multiplex PCR; TCRdb stores just in-frame clones and leaves some out. The sample holds fewer than 250,000 clones; under 85% are singletons and the top ten take roughly 5.5%. The sequenced material came from peripheral blood. These TCRs come from a human donor in a cohort sampled during active COVID-19. Each CDR3 is given with its conserved first and last residue. A D gene is named only where the DNA matches it firmly. Clone size is not always given. Where it is, it says once, few, many or a class for expanded clones.

D	J	size	V	DNA	CDR3
TRBD1	TRBJ2-2	.	TRBV7-8	TGTGCCAGCAGCCCGTCTCTCGGGCAGGGGGCGGCCGGGGAGCTGTTTTTT	CASSPSLGQGAAGELFF
TRBD1	TRBJ2-7	many	TRBV7-6	TGTGCCAGCAGCGCTCGGACAGGAGCTGTTCTCGGGCAGTACTTC	CASSARTGAVLGQYF
.	TRBJ2-5	.	TRBV11-1	TGTGCCAGCAGCCCATGGGGACAACGGAGGGAGACCCAGTACTTC	CASSPWGQRRETQYF
TRBD1	TRBJ2-5	.	TRBV3-1/TRBV3-2	TGTGCCAGCAGCCAAGATCCGAGGCAGGGGGCCGGTTGGCAAGAGACCCAGTACTTC	CASSQDPRQGAGWQETQYF
.	TRBJ1-1	once	TRBV9	TGTGCCAGCAGCGCCTACACAGTGAACACTGAAGCTTTCTTT	CASSAYTVNTEAFF
TRBD1	TRBJ1-6	few	TRBV5-1	TGCGCCAGCAGCACAGGGGGGAATTCACCCCTCCACTTT	CASSTGGNSPLHF
TRBD2	TRBJ2-7	few	TRBV27	TGTGCCAGCAGCCGTAGCGGGGGGGACTACGAGCAGTACTTC	CASSRSGGDYEQYF
TRBD2	TRBJ2-3	.	TRBV6-5	TGTGCCAGCACCGCGGGGGACACAGATACGCAGTATTTT	CASTAGDTDTQYF
TRBD2	TRBJ2-2	once	TRBV3-1/TRBV3-2	TGTGCCAGCAGCCAAGTCCCGCGGGAGGGCCAAACCGGGGAGCTGTTTTTT	CASSQVPREGQTGELFF
TRBD2	TRBJ2-2	.	TRBV7-2	TGTGCCAGCAGCGCGGGAGTATCTGTCGGGGAGCTGTTTTTT	CASSAGVSVGELFF
.	TRBJ2-5	few	TRBV7-8	TGTGCCAGCAGCTTAGGGCAGCAAGAGACCCAGTACTTC	CASSLGQQETQYF
TRBD1	TRBJ1-2	.	TRBV6-6	TGTGCCAGCAGTCAGTCAGGGGGCGAGAATGGCTACACCTTC	CASSQSGGENGYTF
TRBD2	TRBJ2-3	.	TRBV5-8	TGTGCCAGCAGCCAACCTCTAGCGGGAGAACTCACAGATACGCAGTATTTT	CASSQPLAGELTDTQYF
TRBD2	TRBJ2-1	.	TRBV7-2	TGTGCCAGCAGCTATGTTGGGCTAGCGGGAAACGGTGAGCAGTTCTTC	CASSYVGLAGNGEQFF
TRBD2	TRBJ2-5	.	TRBV3-1/TRBV3-2	TGTGCCAGCAGCCGCCGACTAGCGGGGGGGCCGGGGGAGACCCAGTACTTC	CASSRRLAGGPGETQYF
.	TRBJ1-6	once	TRBV6-4	TGTGTTAAAATAAGGGGGAATTCACCCCTCCACTTT	CVKIRGNSPLHF
.	TRBJ1-2	.	TRBV27	TGTGCCAGCAGTCCGAGAGGGACAGGCTACACCTTC	CASSPRGTGYTF
.	TRBJ1-1	.	TRBV6-5	TGTGCCAGCACCCTGCGGAACACTGAAGCTTTCTTT	CASTLRNTEAFF
.	TRBJ2-2	.	TRBV3-1/TRBV3-2	TGTGCCAGCAGCCCAGGCAACACCGGGGAGCTGTTTTTT	CASSPGNTGELFF
.	TRBJ2-7	.	TRBV6-5	TGTGCCACTTACCGGGACTCCTCCTACGAGCAGTACTTC	CATYRDSSYEQYF
TRBD1	TRBJ1-2	.	TRBV5-1	TGCGCCAGCAGCCGAGGGACAGGGAGAAGTCTTAACTATGGCTACACCTTC	CASSRGTGRSLNYGYTF
TRBD2	TRBJ2-1	.	TRBV11-2	TGTGCCAGCAGCTTAGATCCCGGGACTAGCTCCTACAATGAGCAGTTCTTC	CASSLDPGTSSYNEQFF
TRBD1	TRBJ1-1	.	TRBV7-9	TGTGCCAGCAGCCCCTCAGGGGGTAGGGCTGAAGCTTTCTTT	CASSPSGGRAEAFF
TRBD1	TRBJ1-2	few	TRBV5-6	TGTGCCAGCAGTCAGACAGGGGGCCCGAACTATGGCTACACCTTC	CASSQTGGPNYGYTF
.	TRBJ1-3	once	TRBV9	TGTGCCAGCAGCGTAGGGCATAACTCTGGAAACACCATATATTTT	CASSVGHNSGNTIYF
.	TRBJ1-4	.	TRBV5-4	TGTGCCAGCAGCTCCCCCGGAGCAGGGGTTCAAAAACTGTTTTTT	CASSSPGAGVQKLFF
TRBD2	TRBJ2-1	.	TRBV12-5	TGTGCTAGTGGTTCCGGGACTAGCGGGGCCTCCTACAATGAGCAGTTCTTC	CASGSGTSGASYNEQFF
TRBD1	TRBJ1-2	once	TRBV5-4	TGTGCCAGCAGCGTTGCCGGGACAGTTAGCGGCTACACCTTC	CASSVAGTVSGYTF
.	TRBJ1-1	.	TRBV5-4	TGTGCCAGCAGCCGCCGGACAGATGAAGCTTTCTTT	CASSRRTDEAFF
.	TRBJ1-6	.	TRBV2	TGTGCCAGCAGTGTAAGGGAGGATAATTCACCCCTCCACTTT	CASSVREDNSPLHF
TRBD1	TRBJ2-5	.	TRBV11-2	TGTGCCAGCAGCTATTTATCATCCCGGGACAGGGTACAAGAGACCCAGTACTTC	CASSYLSSRDRVQETQYF
.	TRBJ1-1	.	TRBV15	TGTGCCACCAAACAGGACGTGATGAACACTGAAGCTTTCTTT	CATKQDVMNTEAFF
TRBD1	TRBJ2-5	.	TRBV27	TGTGCCAGCAGTTTACTGACAGGGGGCATCGAGACCCAGTACTTC	CASSLLTGGIETQYF
TRBD1	TRBJ2-7	.	TRBV30	TGTGCCTGGACCTCGGGACAGAGTTACTACGAGCAGTACTTC	CAWTSGQSYYEQYF
TRBD1	TRBJ2-3	.	TRBV10-3	TGTGCCACCCATTGGACAGGGGGTAGCACAGATACGCAGTATTTT	CATHWTGGSTDTQYF
.	TRBJ2-2	.	TRBV2	TGTGCCAGCAGCTCGGTTAAGTCGGGCACCGGGGAGCTGTTTTTT	CASSSVKSGTGELFF
TRBD1	TRBJ1-5	.	TRBV10-3	TGTGCCAACCGACAGGGTTTCGATCAGCCCCAGCATTTT	CANRQGFDQPQHF
.	TRBJ2-7	many	TRBV2	TGTGCCAGCAGGCGCTCACTATGGTCGGACAGAGCCTACGAGCAGTACTTC	CASRRSLWSDRAYEQYF
TRBD1	TRBJ2-1	.	TRBV2	TGTGCCAGCGAGGGTACTACAGGGGGCTCCTACAATGAGCAGTTCTTC	CASEGTTGGSYNEQFF
.	TRBJ1-5	.	TRBV27	TGTGCCAGCAGTTTTAGGGGTTATAGCAATCAGCCCCAGCATTTT	CASSFRGYSNQPQHF
TRBD1	TRBJ1-2	few	TRBV6-2/TRBV6-3	TGTGCCAGCAGTTACGACAGGGGGCAGTGGGATGGCTACACCTTC	CASSYDRGQWDGYTF
.	TRBJ1-4	.	TRBV21-1	TGTGCCAGCAGCAAAAACGCCCCCGGACAGGGTGTAGGTTGGGATGAAAAACTGTTTTTT	CASSKNAPGQGVGWDEKLFF
.	TRBJ1-2	.	TRBV27	TGTGCCAGCAGTCGAACAGGGTCGCGTGGCTACACCTTC	CASSRTGSRGYTF
.	TRBJ2-7	many	TRBV2	TGTGCCAGCAGTGACTTTCGACTGCTCGGCTACGAGCAGTACTTC	CASSDFRLLGYEQYF
.	TRBJ2-1	.	TRBV7-2	TGTGCCAGCAGCTTAGCCGGGGTCTCCTACAATGAGCAGTTCTTC	CASSLAGVSYNEQFF
TRBD2	TRBJ2-3	.	TRBV7-8	TGTGCCAGCACCGTTTTAACCTTTCTAGCGGGGGATACGCAGTATTTT	CASTVLTFLAGDTQYF
.	TRBJ2-1	.	TRBV3-1/TRBV3-2	TGTGCCAGCAGCCGCGCGGAGGGCCATAATGAGCAGTTCTTC	CASSRAEGHNEQFF
TRBD2	TRBJ2-1	.	TRBV19	TGTGCCAGTAGTATGAGTCCTAGCGGGAGTGTCAATGAGCAGTTCTTC	CASSMSPSGSVNEQFF
TRBD2	TRBJ2-7	.	TRBV18	TGTGCCAGCTCACCCCAGGGAGCGGGAGGGCCCTACGAGCAGTACTTC	CASSPQGAGGPYEQYF
.	TRBJ2-7	.	TRBV14	TGTGCCAGCGCCCGCACCAGCTACGAGCAGTACTTC	CASARTSYEQYF
TRBD1	TRBJ2-6	few	TRBV28	TGTGCCAGCAGTCCCAGGGGGCTAGACTCTGGGGCCAACGTCCTGACTTTC	CASSPRGLDSGANVLTF
.	TRBJ1-4	few	TRBV15	TGTGCCACCCAGGACCGGGGGACAACTAATGAAAAACTGTTTTTT	CATQDRGTTNEKLFF
TRBD1	TRBJ2-2	.	TRBV11-3	TGTGCCAGCAGCGCGCGACAGGGGGCGAACACCGGGGAGCTGTTTTTT	CASSARQGANTGELFF
TRBD1	TRBJ1-4	.	TRBV19	TGTGCCAGTAGTATCCGACCGGGACAGGGGGTTGAAAAACTGTTTTTT	CASSIRPGQGVEKLFF
.	TRBJ2-5	.	TRBV28	TGTGCCAGCAGTTTAAGCGGACAGTGGCAAGAGACCCAGTACTTC	CASSLSGQWQETQYF
TRBD1	TRBJ2-7	.	TRBV20-1	TGCAGTGCTGGTGGACAGGACCCCTACGAGCAGTACTTC	CSAGGQDPYEQYF
.	TRBJ2-7	few	TRBV7-9	TGTGCCAGCAGTTTTCAGAGGGGGGAGCAGTACTTC	CASSFQRGEQYF
TRBD2	TRBJ2-7	.	TRBV18	TGTGCCAGCTCACCACCCAGCGGGACCTACGAGCAGTACTTC	CASSPPSGTYEQYF
.	TRBJ1-1	.	TRBV19	TGTGCCAGTAGTATCACCGGGTTAGGCACTGAAGCTTTCTTT	CASSITGLGTEAFF
TRBD1	TRBJ2-7	.	TRBV13	TGTGCCAGCAGCTTACCGGGACAGGGGAGAAACGAGCAGTACTTC	CASSLPGQGRNEQYF